This T cell receptor beta chain was captured in a study of CD8+CD57+ T cells in acquired aplastic anemia. Overall study results and limits: Patients showed no significant difference from controls in CD8+ Simpson's diversity.

The table lists this clonotype with many counts. Its antigen is still unknown. An expansion of CD8+CD57+ cells by flow cytometry had been shown in patients chosen for sequencing. Diagnosis of severe acquired aplastic anemia applied to all patients. Profiling that covered TCR beta VDJ and CDR3 relied on genomic DNA as its template. TCRdb called the reads again in MiXCR, with one record for every CDR3 protein. The table lists roughly 120,000 distinct CDR3 sequences, about 50% of them singletons. Trimming pared 4 bases from V and 7 bases from J, leaving 14 bases between. The CDR3 consists of 13 residues. Germline CDR1 is SGHDT and CDR2 is YYEEEE.

The chain is built from TRBV5-6 and TRBJ1-1; D may be TRBD1 (5 bases). Sequencing was carried out using sorted CD4+, CD8+, or CD8+CD57+ T cells (not recorded which) from PBMCs. The receptor's source is a human donor with aplastic anemia. CDR3 sequence reads: CASSLGGSVEAFF. CDR3 bases: TGTGCCAGCAGCCTCGGGGGGTCGGTTGAAGCTTTCTTT.